This T cell receptor beta chain was documented in a study of blood T cell repertoires in COVID-19. Study summary: COVID-19 samples, acute and convalescent, were from the United States, Italy and Spain.

Enrolled during active infection, Seattle patients were then followed longitudinally. Generated by immunoSEQ multiplex PCR, the TCRdb table keeps only in-frame clones and is missing some. The repertoire consists of approximately 350,000 clones, with around 92% occurring once and the leading ten covering approximately 3%. The CDR3 is 15 amino acids. Trimming took 1 base from V and 4 from J; bases not matched to a gene: 2. CDR1 is LGHDT and CDR2 is YNNKEL in the germline V gene (reference sequence). The sequenced sample consisted of peripheral blood. This receptor was identified in a woman in her 30s with COVID-19, enrolled during active disease. The chain recombines TRBV3-1 (or the pseudogene TRBV3-2) with TRBJ2-1, with 9 bases lining up with TRBD2. The CDR3 sequence: CASSQGRGGYNEQFF. Written as DNA, the CDR3 is TGTGCCAGCAGCCAAGGGCGGGGGGGTTACAATGAGCAGTTCTTC.